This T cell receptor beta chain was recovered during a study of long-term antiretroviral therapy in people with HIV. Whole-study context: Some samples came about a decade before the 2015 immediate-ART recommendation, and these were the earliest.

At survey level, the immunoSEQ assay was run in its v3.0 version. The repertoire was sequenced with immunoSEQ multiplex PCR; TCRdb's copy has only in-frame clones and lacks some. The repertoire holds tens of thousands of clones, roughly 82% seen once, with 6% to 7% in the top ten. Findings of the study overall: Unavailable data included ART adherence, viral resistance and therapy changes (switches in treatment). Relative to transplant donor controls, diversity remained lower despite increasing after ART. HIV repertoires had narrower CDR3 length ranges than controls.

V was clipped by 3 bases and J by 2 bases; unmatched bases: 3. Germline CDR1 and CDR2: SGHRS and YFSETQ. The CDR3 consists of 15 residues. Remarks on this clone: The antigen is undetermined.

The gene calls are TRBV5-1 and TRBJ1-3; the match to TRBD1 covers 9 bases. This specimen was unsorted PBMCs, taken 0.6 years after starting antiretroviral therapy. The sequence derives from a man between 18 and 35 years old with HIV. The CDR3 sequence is CASSSGTGTGNTIYF. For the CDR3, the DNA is TGCGCCAGCAGCTCCGGGACAGGGACTGGAAACACCATATATTTT.